The next 9 T cell receptor beta chains were all read from a single sample in a study of blood T cell repertoires in COVID-19. Some clones are missing from TCRdb's copy, which holds only in-frame ones; the method was immunoSEQ multiplex PCR. The table lists about 250,000 clones, 82% of them singletons. The sequencing input was peripheral blood. The receptors derive from a woman in her seventies with acute or convalescent COVID-19.

J is TRBJ2-5 and V is TRBV11-2; 10 bases are a match to TRBD1. The CDR3 contains 16 residues. The trim removed 5 bases at V and 5 bases at J, leaving 11 bases unmatched. Germline V lookup: CDR1 SGHAT, CDR2 FQNNGV. The CDR3 loop reads CASSPRQGARVETQYF. CDR3 DNA sequence: TGTGCCAGCAGCCCTCGACAGGGGGCTAGGGTCGAGACCCAGTACTTC.

The chain employs TRBV15 and TRBJ2-7; no firm D call. Trimming cost V 0 bases and J 4 bases, with 4 bases left between them. The CDR3 sequence is 12 residues long. Germline lookup yields CDR1 LNHNV and CDR2 YYDKDF (reference sequence). The CDR3 DNA follows: TGTGCCACCAGCAGAGATCATTACGAGCAGTACTTC. Translation gives CATSRDHYEQYF.

The rearrangement uses TRBV4-3 and TRBJ1-2; D is perhaps TRBD1 (5 bases). V shed 0 bases and J shed 4 bases, with 9 bases lying between them. The germline V gene has CDR1 LGHNA and CDR2 YSLEER. The CDR3 length is 14 residues. The CDR3 region is CASSQETGIYGYTF. The CDR3 region has the DNA TGCGCCAGCAGCCAAGAAACAGGAATCTATGGCTACACCTTC.

This chain connects TRBV7-9 to TRBJ1-4, with D unresolved. In germline, CDR1 is SEHNR, CDR2 FQNEAQ (reference sequence). Trimming left V 7 bases short and J 3 bases short, with 15 bases between. This CDR3 region has 15 residues. The DNA of the CDR3 is TGTGCCAGCAACCCCTCTGCGGCTTCTAATGAAAAACTGTTTTTT. This encodes CASNPSAASNEKLFF.

This clone was observed a few times. The chain has TRBV2 and TRBJ1-5; 8 nucleotides agree with TRBD1. The germline V gene encodes CDR1 SNHLY and CDR2 FYNNEI. This CDR3 contains 15 residues. Germline trimming cut 5 bases from V and 4 bases from J; bases unmatched to any gene: 7. CDR3 sequence (DNA): TGTGCCAGCAGTTGGACAGGGAGTGGGAATCAGCCCCAGCATTTT. Translation: CASSWTGSGNQPQHF.

The chain recombines TRBV10-2 with TRBJ1-1; TRBD1 matches at 9 bases. CDR1 WSHSY and CDR2 SAAADI come from the germline V gene. The CDR3 contains 15 residues. Unmatched junction bases numbered 5, after V lost 3 bases and J lost 3 bases. The CDR3 DNA sequence: TGCGCCAGCAGTGAACAACAGGGGGCGGACACTGAAGCTTTCTTT. Amino acid sequence: CASSEQQGADTEAFF.

V is TRBV27 and J is TRBJ1-1; D possibly corresponds to TRBD1 (6 bases). The CDR3 is made up of 14 amino acids. The V end lost 5 bases, the J end lost 1 base, and 11 bases lay between the germline ends. Germline assignment: CDR1 MNHEY and CDR2 SMNVEV (reference sequence). The CDR3 region is CASSLGQRNTEAFF. CDR3 nucleotides: TGTGCCAGCAGTCTAGGACAGAGGAACACTGAAGCTTTCTTT.

V and J are TRBV30 and TRBJ2-5, with TRBD1 matching 8 bases. The CDR3 is made up of 12 amino acids. Trimming cost V 2 bases and J 5 bases; bases outside gene matches: 1. Germline CDR1 GTSNPN, CDR2 SVGIG (reference sequence). As DNA, the CDR3 is TGTGCCTGGAGTCGACAGGGGGAGACCCAGTACTTC. Encoded protein: CAWSRQGETQYF. Full variable domain (outside the CDR3, taken from reference TRBV30 and TRBJ2-5): SQTIHQWPATLVQPVGSPLSLECTVEGTSNPNLYWYRQAAGRGLQLLFYSVGIGQISSEVPQNLSASRPQDRQFILSSKKLLLSDSGFYLCAWSRQGETQYFGPGTRLLVL.

The gene calls are TRBV11-3 and TRBJ2-1, with 10 bases that match TRBD2. Per germline, CDR1 SGHNT and CDR2 YENEEA. The CDR3 is 16 residues long. V dropped 1 base and J dropped 6; count of bases not matched to a gene: 6. The CDR3 sequence: CASSLGGLARTNEQFF. CDR3 coding DNA: TGTGCCAGCAGCTTAGGGGGACTAGCGCGGACCAATGAGCAGTTCTTC.